The rows below give T cell receptor beta chains drawn from one sample of a study of blood T cell repertoires in COVID-19. Repertoires were generated with immunoSEQ multiplex PCR, while TCRdb's copy carries only in-frame clones and drops some. The sample consists of just over 50,000 clones, about 86% of them appearing once. The sample taken for sequencing was peripheral blood. The receptors stem from a man older than 75 with active COVID-19. CDR3s include the opening cysteine and the closing phenylalanine or tryptophan. The D gene is left open where the match is weak. Clone size, where shown, is once, few, many, or a class for clones that have expanded.

v_gene,d_gene,abundance,j_gene,CDR3nt,CDR3aa
TRBV6-2/TRBV6-3,TRBD1,NA,TRBJ2-5,TGTGCCAGCAGTACCGGGACAGGGGCCCGGGAGACCCAGTACTTC,CASSTGTGARETQYF
TRBV5-1,TRBD1,few,TRBJ1-6,TGCGCCAGCAGCCCCGGGGGACAGAGCTCCTATAATTCACCCCTCCACTTT,CASSPGGQSSYNSPLHF
TRBV6-6,NA,NA,TRBJ2-1,TGTGCCAGCAGTTTACAGGGCTACAATGAGCAGTTCTTC,CASSLQGYNEQFF
TRBV9,NA,once,TRBJ1-6,TGTGCCAGCAGCCCCCCGGGGTCGGCTTATAATTCACCCCTCCACTTT,CASSPPGSAYNSPLHF
TRBV27,NA,NA,TRBJ1-5,TGTGCCAGCAGTCGGACACCCAGGGGCAATCAGCCCCAGCATTTT,CASSRTPRGNQPQHF
TRBV6-2/TRBV6-3,TRBD2,NA,TRBJ2-1,TGTGCCAGCAGTTACGGGACTAGCCGGGAGTTCTTC,CASSYGTSREFF
TRBV30,TRBD1,NA,TRBJ2-1,TGTGCCTGGAGTGACACCAGGGGGCACTCCTACAATGAGCAGTTCTTC,CAWSDTRGHSYNEQFF
TRBV5-1,TRBD1,NA,TRBJ2-3,TGCGCCAGCAGCTGGGGCGGTGGGACAGCTAGCACAGATACGCAGTATTTT,CASSWGGGTASTDTQYF
TRBV4-1,TRBD2,NA,TRBJ2-7,TGCGCCAGCAGCCAACGTTCCGGTGGACACCGGGCGGGAGGGTCCGACGAGCAGTACTTC,CASSQRSGGHRAGGSDEQYF
TRBV28,TRBD1,NA,TRBJ2-3,TGTGCCAGCAGTTTATTAGGACAGGGGTACTTTAGCACAGATACGCAGTATTTT,CASSLLGQGYFSTDTQYF
TRBV7-9,NA,few,TRBJ1-3,TGTGCCAGCAGCTCCGCAATGGGGCTAACTGGAAACACCATATATTTT,CASSSAMGLTGNTIYF
TRBV4-3,TRBD2,NA,TRBJ2-7,TGCGCCAGCAGCCAAGCATCAAGCGGGGCCTACGAGCAGTACTTC,CASSQASSGAYEQYF
TRBV7-8,NA,NA,TRBJ2-5,TGTGCCAGCAGCTCCATCCAAGAGACCCAGTACTTC,CASSSIQETQYF
TRBV4-3,TRBD1,NA,TRBJ1-1,TGCGCCAGCAGCCACCATAGGGGGCCCGGGACGGAAGCTTTCTTT,CASSHHRGPGTEAFF